The 15 T cell receptor beta chains below come from one sample, sequenced in a study of cytomegalovirus exposure and HLA in healthy donors. Vbeta (60) and Jbeta (13) primers were used in the PCR. TCRdb keeps only in-frame clones here, not all; method: immunoSEQ multiplex PCR. The table records 130,000 or so clones, about 82% of them present only once. Sequences were obtained from PBMCs. These receptors were taken from a young man in good health and CMV-seronegative.

CDR3 loop: CASSRGDTYYNEQFF. The CDR3 region has the DNA TGCGCCAGCAGCCGGGGGGACACCTACTACAATGAGCAGTTCTTC. The V and J genes are TRBV5-1 and TRBJ2-1; tentatively, D is TRBD2 (7 bases). The CDR3 is made up of 15 amino acids. The ends were cut back, 4 bases at V and 3 bases at J, with 14 bases in the middle. Per the germline V gene, CDR1 is SGHRS and CDR2 is YFSETQ. Combining the CDR3 with reference TRBV5-1 and TRBJ2-1 gives the whole variable domain KAGVTQTPRYLIKTRGQQVTLSCSPISGHRSVSWYQQTPGQGLQFLFEYFSETQRNKGNFPGRFSGRQFSNSRSEMNVSTLELGDSALYLCASSRGDTYYNEQFFGPGTRLTVL.

The chain combines TRBV29-1 with TRBJ2-1; D is perhaps TRBD2 (6 bases). The V end lost 7 bases, the J end lost 0 bases, and 19 bases lay between the germline ends. The CDR3 spans 16 residues. CDR1 and CDR2 (germline): SQVTM, ANQGSEA. The CDR3 nucleotides read TGCAGCGCTGGAGGGGCTAGCGCAAGCTCCTACAATGAGCAGTTCTTC. The encoded protein is CSAGGASASSYNEQFF.

This chain uses TRBV28 with TRBJ1-1; maybe TRBD1 (5 bases). The CDR3 is 11 amino acids. V lost 1 base to trimming and J lost 11 bases, with 8 bases between them. Germline V CDR1 and CDR2: MDHEN, SYDVKM. CDR3: CASSLSDTAFF. In nucleotides, the CDR3 is TGTGCCAGCAGTTTATCGGACACGGCTTTCTTT.

In this sample, this clone turned up a few times. V is TRBV7-8 and J is TRBJ1-1; D unclear. The germline CDR1 and CDR2 sequences are SGHVS and FQNEAQ. Trimming took 1 base from V and 10 from J, leaving 10 bases between them. The CDR3 length is 12 residues. The CDR3: CASSLGLFVAFF. The CDR3 DNA sequence: TGTGCCAGCAGCTTAGGGCTTTTTGTAGCTTTCTTT.

The genes are TRBV5-4 and TRBJ2-5; 9 bases are a match to TRBD1. The germline CDR1 and CDR2 sequences are SGHNT and YYREEE (reference sequence). The CDR3 contains 14 residues. Trimming took 3 bases from V and 5 from J; bases not matched to a gene: 5. CDR3 sequence (DNA): TGTGCCAGCAGCTCCGGGACAGGGAGGGAGACCCAGTACTTC. It codes for CASSSGTGRETQYF.

This clone was counted between two and nine times. The chain carries TRBV4-3 and TRBJ1-1, with TRBD1 matching over 9 bases. This CDR3 has 13 amino acids. The J segment lost 11 bases and the V segment lost 2 bases, leaving 6 bases of the junction unmatched. CDR1 and CDR2 from the germline V gene are LGHNA and YSLEER. CDR3 nucleotide sequence: TGCGCCAGCAGCCAAACAGGGGGCCGGGTGGCTTTCTTT. Its translation is CASSQTGGRVAFF.

This clone came up once. This sequence joins TRBV5-4 and TRBJ2-5; 11 bases match TRBD1. V lost 10 bases, J lost 6 bases, and 5 bases stayed unmatched. The CDR3 contains 12 residues. Germline CDR1 reads SGHNT; CDR2 reads YYREEE (reference sequence). This chain's CDR3 is CAWTGGEKTQYF. The DNA of the CDR3 is TGTGCCTGGACAGGGGGCGAGAAGACCCAGTACTTC.

The rearrangement joins TRBV6-5 to TRBJ2-5; no clear D. The DNA end is more similar to TRBJ2-7, so the J call may be wrong. The CDR3 runs 15 residues. Germline loops: CDR1 MNHEY, CDR2 SVGAGI. DNA of the CDR3: TGTGCCAGCAGTTACGGGCGACCCTATTCCTACGAGCAGTACTTC. It is translated as CASSYGRPYSYEQYF.

This clone turned up a few times. The V call is TRBV6-6, the J call TRBJ1-2; D is undetermined. CDR1 MNHNY and CDR2 SVGAGI come from the germline V gene (reference sequence). CDR3 length equals 11 residues. V was cut by 9 bases and J by 8 bases, with 13 bases left in between. The CDR3 sequence is CASSAARGYTF. CDR3 DNA: TGTGCCAGTAGCGCGGCTCGAGGCTACACCTTC.

The rearrangement links TRBV5-4 to TRBJ1-2; D call uncertain. Germline V gene sequence: CDR1 SGHNT, CDR2 YYREEE (reference sequence). The V and J ends lost 4 bases and 4 bases respectively, with 8 bases between them. There are 12 residues in the CDR3. For the CDR3, the DNA is TGTGCCAGCAGCCCCGAGTCCTATGGCTACACCTTC. Protein: CASSPESYGYTF.

The rearrangement joins TRBV27 to TRBJ2-7, with a tentative D call TRBD2 (5 bases). Germline loops: CDR1 MNHEY, CDR2 SMNVEV (reference sequence). The CDR3 totals 15 residues. Trimming removed 5 bases from V and 2 bases from J, with 16 bases in between. CDR3 in DNA: TGTGCCAGCAGTCTAGCCGACCAGATCGCCTACGAGCAGTACTTC. This codes for CASSLADQIAYEQYF.

CDR3: CASSVNHGQPQHF. Here the CDR3 DNA reads TGTGCCAGCAGCGTGAACCATGGCCAGCCCCAGCATTTT. V is TRBV5-8 and J is TRBJ1-5; the D is unclear. The ends were cut back, 4 bases at V and 7 bases at J, with 12 bases in the middle. The CDR3 covers 13 residues. Germline V gene data show CDR1 as SGHTS and CDR2 as YDEGEE.

Worth noting for this clone: At one of its ends the junction is not consistent with the germline gene, which may arise from a read error. The CDR3 bases are TGTGCCAGCAGTGAAAACCCATCGACAGTATATAATTCCCCCCTCCACTTT. This translates into CASSENPSTVYNSPLHF. This chain uses TRBV6-1 with TRBJ1-6; D perhaps matches TRBD1 (5 bases). This CDR3 has 17 residues. The germline CDR1 and CDR2 sequences are MNHNS and SASEGT.

This clone was counted only a few times. The chain joins TRBV28 to TRBJ2-5, with D maybe TRBD2 (6 bases). Germline V gives CDR1 MDHEN, CDR2 SYDVKM. Between the trimmed V and J ends, which lost 7 bases and 4 bases, there was a span of 16 bases. The CDR3 extends over 14 amino acids. As DNA, the CDR3 is TGTGCCAGCACCGAAGGCGGGAATAGAGAGACCCAGTACTTC. This sequence encodes CASTEGGNRETQYF.

The genes are TRBV29-1 and TRBJ2-1, with D possibly matching TRBD2 (5 bases). V gave up 3 bases and J gave up 0 bases, with 12 bases separating them. CDR1 is SQVTM and CDR2 is ANQGSEA in the germline V gene. CDR3 length: 15 residues. CDR3 sequence (DNA): TGCAGCGTTGATGGACTCGATAGCTCCTACAATGAGCAGTTCTTC. Translating it yields CSVDGLDSSYNEQFF.